This T cell receptor (beta chain) was obtained from a study of T cell repertoires in cytomegalovirus infection. TCRdb re-analysed the reads in MiXCR, keeping a single row per CDR3 protein. The sample has about 450,000 distinct CDR3 sequences; approximately 31% are singletons. The CDR3 length is 17 residues. Germline CDR1 SGHVT, CDR2 SQSDAQ. After removal of 3 bases from V and 5 bases from J, the junction contained 10 bases not matched to a gene. This clonotype was obtained from a human donor in good health (CMV status not recorded). Some clones in this sample may be carry-over from other donors' samples. The genes are TRBV7-4 and TRBJ2-2; 9 nucleotides agree with TRBD2. The sample consisted of PBMCs. CDR3 protein: CASSFDGPSGGTGELFF. In nucleotides, the CDR3 is TGTGCCAGCAGCTTCGATGGCCCCAGCGGGGGGACCGGGGAGCTGTTTTTT. Supplemented by reference TRBV7-4 and TRBJ2-2, the full variable domain reads GAGVSQSPRYKVAKRGRDVALRCDSISGHVTLYWYRQTLGQGSEVLTYSQSDAQRDKSGRPSGRFSAERPERSVSTLKIQRTEQGDSAVYLCASSFDGPSGGTGELFFGEGSRLTVL.